This is a list of T cell receptor beta chains from one sample in a study of blood T cell repertoires in COVID-19. The protocol was immunoSEQ multiplex PCR, while the TCRdb copy is restricted to in-frame clones and leaves out a portion. The table includes about 210,000 clones, 80% to 90% detected once. The sequencing sample was made of peripheral blood. Receptors originate from a middle-aged man with acute or convalescent COVID-19. CDR3s include the opening cysteine and the closing phenylalanine or tryptophan. Fields, in order: D gene, clone size, V gene, J gene, CDR3 protein, CDR3 DNA. D genes are given only for firm matches. Not every row has a clone size; where given, it reads once, few, many or a size class.

>TRBD1|NA|TRBV19|TRBJ1-1
CASSIWPGGTEAFF
TGTGCCAGTAGTATCTGGCCAGGGGGCACTGAAGCTTTCTTT
>NA|NA|TRBV5-1|TRBJ2-3
CASSGGGTDTQYF
TGCGCCAGCAGCGGCGGCGGCACAGATACGCAGTATTTT
>TRBD1|NA|TRBV7-9|TRBJ2-2
CASRPGQVANTGELFF
TGTGCCAGCAGGCCGGGACAGGTCGCGAACACCGGGGAGCTGTTTTTT
>TRBD1|NA|TRBV5-4|TRBJ2-7
CASSRGQGGYEQYF
TGTGCCAGCAGCCGGGGACAGGGCGGCTACGAGCAGTACTTC
>NA|NA|TRBV27|TRBJ1-1
CASSLGPPNTEAFF
TGTGCCAGCAGTTTAGGGCCGCCGAACACTGAAGCTTTCTTT
>NA|NA|TRBV18|TRBJ2-2
CASSPGRGNTGELFF
TGTGCCAGCTCACCAGGTCGGGGGAACACCGGGGAGCTGTTTTTT
>NA|NA|TRBV10-3|TRBJ2-1
CAISEFYTPNEQFF
TGTGCCATCAGTGAGTTCTATACTCCGAATGAGCAGTTCTTC
>NA|NA|TRBV7-2|TRBJ2-5
CASSIGFRGSETQYF
TGTGCCAGCAGCATAGGATTCAGGGGATCAGAGACCCAGTACTTC
>NA|NA|TRBV29-1|TRBJ2-5
CSVDPPGAGGETQYF
TGCAGCGTGGATCCCCCAGGGGCGGGTGGGGAGACCCAGTACTTC
>TRBD2|NA|TRBV19|TRBJ2-7
CASSIRTSGPYEQYF
TGTGCCAGTAGTATTAGGACTAGCGGCCCCTACGAGCAGTACTTC
>TRBD1|NA|TRBV6-5|TRBJ1-2
CASSYDRGYGYTF
TGTGCCAGCAGTTACGACAGGGGCTATGGCTACACCTTC
>TRBD1|NA|TRBV28|TRBJ1-2
CASSLQGALGYTF
TGTGCCAGCAGTCTACAGGGGGCACTTGGCTACACCTTC
>TRBD1|NA|TRBV19|TRBJ2-2
CASSIDLGQGGTGELFF
TGTGCCAGTAGTATAGATCTGGGACAGGGTGGGACCGGGGAGCTGTTTTTT
>TRBD1|NA|TRBV6-2/TRBV6-3|TRBJ2-3
CASSYGGQASTDTQYF
TGTGCCAGCAGTTACGGGGGACAGGCTAGCACAGATACGCAGTATTTT
>TRBD1|once|TRBV6-5|TRBJ2-5
CASPSGQGQETQYF
TGTGCCAGCCCCTCCGGACAGGGCCAAGAGACCCAGTACTTC
>NA|NA|TRBV27|TRBJ1-2
CASSSEAGDYGYTF
TGTGCCAGCAGCAGCGAGGCCGGGGACTATGGCTACACCTTC
>NA|NA|TRBV19|TRBJ2-1
CASNGPQVGVGISYNEQFF
TGTGCCAGTAATGGCCCCCAGGTAGGGGTTGGTATTTCCTACAATGAGCAGTTCTTC
>NA|once|TRBV7-6|TRBJ2-6
CASSRTGHSFSGANVLTF
TGTGCCAGCAGCAGGACGGGACATTCTTTCTCTGGGGCCAACGTCCTGACTTTC
>TRBD1|NA|TRBV27|TRBJ1-2
CASSGDSYGYTF
TGTGCCAGCAGTGGGGACAGCTATGGCTACACCTTC
>NA|NA|TRBV19|TRBJ1-6
CASAPVGLNSPLHF
TGTGCCAGTGCCCCCGTGGGGCTAAATTCACCCCTCCACTTT
>NA|NA|TRBV7-9|TRBJ1-6
CASSPQGNNSPLHF
TGTGCCAGCAGCCCACAGGGAAATAATTCACCCCTCCACTTT
>TRBD2|few|TRBV6-1|TRBJ2-1
CASSEAGLAYYNEQFF
TGTGCCAGCAGTGAAGCGGGACTAGCATACTACAATGAGCAGTTCTTC
>TRBD2|NA|TRBV9|TRBJ2-7
CASSVDRATSGPYEQYF
TGTGCCAGCAGCGTAGACCGGGCGACTAGCGGCCCCTACGAGCAGTACTTC
>NA|NA|TRBV12-2|TRBJ1-3
CASPVRDCRGNTIYF
TGTGCAAGTCCCGTCCGGGACTGCCGAGGAAACACCATATATTTT
>TRBD1|NA|TRBV2|TRBJ1-2
CASNSGRGQGGYTF
TGTGCCAGCAATTCGGGCAGGGGGCAGGGTGGCTACACCTTC
>NA|NA|TRBV5-8|TRBJ2-7
CASSPDSNYEEQYF
TGTGCCAGCAGCCCGGACAGTAACTACGAGGAGCAGTACTTC
>TRBD1|NA|TRBV28|TRBJ2-3
CASTTGGTDTQYF
TGTGCCAGTACGACAGGGGGCACAGATACGCAGTATTTT
>NA|NA|TRBV27|TRBJ1-6
CASSYVQGNSPLHF
TGTGCCAGCAGTTACGTCCAGGGTAATTCACCCCTCCACTTT
>TRBD1|NA|TRBV4-2|TRBJ1-4
CASSQLRQGHEKLFF
TGTGCCAGCAGCCAACTCCGACAGGGTCACGAAAAACTGTTTTTT
>NA|NA|TRBV7-3|TRBJ2-5
CASSMLAGEETQYF
TGTGCCAGCAGCATGCTAGCAGGAGAGGAGACCCAGTACTTC
>NA|NA|TRBV2|TRBJ1-3
CASSEGGGNTIYF
TGTGCCAGCAGTGAGGGAGGGGGAAACACCATATATTTT
>NA|NA|TRBV27|TRBJ2-1
CASSFDSLSSYNEQFF
TGTGCCAGCAGTTTTGACTCCCTTAGCTCCTACAATGAGCAGTTCTTC
>NA|NA|TRBV2|TRBJ1-1
CASSDRVNEAEAFF
TGTGCCAGCAGTGACAGGGTGAACGAGGCTGAAGCTTTCTTT
>TRBD2|NA|TRBV5-1|TRBJ2-7
CASSPTSAPWEQYF
TGCGCCAGCAGCCCGACTAGCGCTCCCTGGGAGCAGTACTTC
>TRBD1|many|TRBV4-1|TRBJ2-7
CASSQITGDHEQYF
TGCGCCAGCAGCCAGATTACAGGGGACCACGAGCAGTACTTC
>TRBD1|NA|TRBV4-1|TRBJ2-7
CASSQEGGTGLDEQYF
TGCGCCAGCAGCCAAGAGGGTGGGACAGGGTTGGACGAGCAGTACTTC
>TRBD2|NA|TRBV30|TRBJ2-2
CACGSPVFGGAGTGELFF
TGTGCCTGCGGCAGCCCCGTGTTCGGGGGGGCCGGCACCGGGGAGCTGTTTTTT
>NA|NA|TRBV27|TRBJ2-7
CASSLSPGPYEQYF
TGTGCCAGCAGTTTATCCCCAGGGCCCTACGAGCAGTACTTC
>NA|few|TRBV3-1/TRBV3-2|TRBJ1-2
CASSPQWGGAGYGYTF
TGTGCCAGCAGCCCCCAATGGGGGGGGGCTGGTTATGGCTACACCTTC
>NA|NA|TRBV2|TRBJ1-1
CASSSDSLYTEAFF
TGTGCCAGCAGTTCGGACAGCTTATACACTGAAGCTTTCTTT
>NA|NA|TRBV30|TRBJ1-5
CAWSVKTENQPQHF
TGTGCCTGGAGTGTGAAGACGGAGAATCAGCCCCAGCATTTT
>NA|few|TRBV7-2|TRBJ2-7
CASSSRRGGLEQYF
TGTGCCAGCAGCTCGCGGAGGGGGGGCCTCGAGCAGTACTTC
>NA|NA|TRBV6-5|TRBJ1-4
CASRLIVATNEKLFF
TGTGCCAGCAGGTTGATTGTAGCAACTAATGAAAAACTGTTTTTT
>NA|NA|TRBV12-3/TRBV12-4|TRBJ2-1
CASSSRLAEQFF
TGTGCCAGCAGTTCGAGGTTGGCAGAGCAGTTCTTC
>NA|NA|TRBV19|TRBJ1-2
CASIPFGSPNYGYTF
TGTGCCAGTATTCCCTTTGGTAGCCCTAACTATGGCTACACCTTC
>TRBD1|NA|TRBV7-2|TRBJ2-1
CASSTQGARNEQFF
TGTGCCAGCAGTACACAGGGGGCGCGCAATGAGCAGTTCTTC
>NA|NA|TRBV3-1/TRBV3-2|TRBJ1-2
CASSLTTGFPGYGYTF
TGTGCCAGCAGCTTGACAACAGGGTTCCCTGGCTATGGCTACACCTTC
>NA|NA|TRBV11-2|TRBJ2-5
CASSLAPQETQYF
TGTGCCAGCAGCCTGGCCCCTCAAGAGACCCAGTACTTC
>TRBD1|once|TRBV3-1/TRBV3-2|TRBJ1-2
CASSLEPADRESGYTF
TGTGCCAGCAGCCTAGAGCCTGCGGACAGGGAATCTGGCTACACCTTC
>TRBD1|few|TRBV7-9|TRBJ2-2
CASSRGPLTGRSGELFF
TGTGCCAGCAGTAGAGGTCCCTTGACAGGGCGGAGCGGGGAGCTGTTTTTT
>TRBD2|NA|TRBV9|TRBJ2-1
CASSETGTSSYNEQFF
TGTGCCAGCAGCGAGACCGGGACTAGCAGCTACAATGAGCAGTTCTTC
>NA|NA|TRBV19|TRBJ2-7
CASSPNRFEQYF
TGTGCCAGTAGTCCCAATCGGTTCGAGCAGTACTTC
>TRBD2|NA|TRBV7-9|TRBJ2-7
CASSPRHRSSGGTYEQYF
TGTGCCAGCAGCCCTAGGCATAGATCTAGCGGGGGGACCTACGAGCAGTACTTC
>NA|NA|TRBV10-3|TRBJ2-7
CATGGGNYEQYF
TGTGCCACCGGTGGGGGCAACTACGAGCAGTACTTC
>NA|once|TRBV14|TRBJ1-1
CASSQNRGKATEAFF
TGTGCCAGCAGCCAAAATCGAGGGAAGGCCACTGAAGCTTTCTTT
>TRBD2|once|TRBV15|TRBJ2-1
CATSRGTGLAGGFPYNEQFF
TGTGCCACCAGCAGGGGGACGGGACTAGCGGGAGGCTTTCCCTACAATGAGCAGTTCTTC
>TRBD1|NA|TRBV19|TRBJ2-5
CASSIMGQAQETQYF
TGTGCCAGTAGTATTATGGGACAGGCCCAAGAGACCCAGTACTTC
>NA|NA|TRBV4-3|TRBJ2-6
CASSQGRGWGAGANVLTF
TGCGCCAGCAGCCAAGGTAGAGGGTGGGGTGCTGGGGCCAACGTCCTGACTTTC